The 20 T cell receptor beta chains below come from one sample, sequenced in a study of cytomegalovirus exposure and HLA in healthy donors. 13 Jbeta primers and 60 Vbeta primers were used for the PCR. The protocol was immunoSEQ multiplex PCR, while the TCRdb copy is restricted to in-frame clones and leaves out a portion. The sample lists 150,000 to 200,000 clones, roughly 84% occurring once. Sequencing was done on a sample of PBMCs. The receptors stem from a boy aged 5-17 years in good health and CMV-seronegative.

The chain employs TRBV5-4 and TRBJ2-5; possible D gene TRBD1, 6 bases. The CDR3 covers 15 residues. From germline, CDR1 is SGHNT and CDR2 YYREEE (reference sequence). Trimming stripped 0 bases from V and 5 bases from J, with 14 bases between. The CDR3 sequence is CASSLAQGLGETQYF. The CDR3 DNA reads TGTGCCAGCAGCTTGGCCCAGGGGCTGGGGGAGACCCAGTACTTC.

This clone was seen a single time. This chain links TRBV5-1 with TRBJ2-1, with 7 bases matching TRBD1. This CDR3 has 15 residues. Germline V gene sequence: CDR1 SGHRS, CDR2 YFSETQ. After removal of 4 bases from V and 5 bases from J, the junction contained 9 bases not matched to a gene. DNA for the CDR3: TGCGCCAGCAGCGCCGCCGGGACAGAGCACAATGAGCAGTTCTTC. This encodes CASSAAGTEHNEQFF.

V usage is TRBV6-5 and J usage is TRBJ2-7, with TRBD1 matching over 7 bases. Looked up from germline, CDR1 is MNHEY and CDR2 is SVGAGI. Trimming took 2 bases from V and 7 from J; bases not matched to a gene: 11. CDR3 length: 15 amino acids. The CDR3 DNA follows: TGTGCCAGCAGTTACCGAGGGGGCCCGGGGCGAGAGCAGTACTTC. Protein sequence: CASSYRGGPGREQYF.

Here the CDR3 DNA reads TGTGCCAGCAGTTTACCGGGACAGCCCCAGCATTTT. Amino acid sequence: CASSLPGQPQHF. The chain uses TRBV28 and TRBJ1-5; D is undetermined. CDR1 is MDHEN and CDR2 is SYDVKM in the germline V gene. CDR3 length: 12 residues. Deletions cut 2 bases from V and 7 bases from J, with 6 bases between.

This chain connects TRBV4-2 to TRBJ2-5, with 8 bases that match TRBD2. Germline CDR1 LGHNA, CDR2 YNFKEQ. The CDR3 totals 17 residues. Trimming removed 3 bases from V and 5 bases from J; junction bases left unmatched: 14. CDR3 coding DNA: TGTGCCAGCAGCCAGTTGCCGGGACTAGGCTTGGGGGAGACCCAGTACTTC. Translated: CASSQLPGLGLGETQYF.

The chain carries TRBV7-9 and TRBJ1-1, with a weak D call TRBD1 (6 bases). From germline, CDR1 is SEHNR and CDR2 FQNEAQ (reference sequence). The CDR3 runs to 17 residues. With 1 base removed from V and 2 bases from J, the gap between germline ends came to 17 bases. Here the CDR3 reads CASSLGGGGRINTEAFF. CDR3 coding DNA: TGTGCCAGCAGCTTAGGTGGGGGCGGTAGAATTAACACTGAAGCTTTCTTT.

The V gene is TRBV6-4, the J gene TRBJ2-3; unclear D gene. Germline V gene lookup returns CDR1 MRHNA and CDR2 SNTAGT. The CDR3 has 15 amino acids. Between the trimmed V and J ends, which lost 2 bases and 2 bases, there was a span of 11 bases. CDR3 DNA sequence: TGTGCCAGCAGTGACGGCGGAAACCACACAGATACGCAGTATTTT. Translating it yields CASSDGGNHTDTQYF.

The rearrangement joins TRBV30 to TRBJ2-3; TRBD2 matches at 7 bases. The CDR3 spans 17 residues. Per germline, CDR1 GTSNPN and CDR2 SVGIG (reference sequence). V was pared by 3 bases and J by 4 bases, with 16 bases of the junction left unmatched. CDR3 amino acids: CAWRALSASGEADTQYF. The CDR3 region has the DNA TGTGCCTGGAGGGCGCTCTCGGCTAGCGGAGAGGCAGATACGCAGTATTTT.

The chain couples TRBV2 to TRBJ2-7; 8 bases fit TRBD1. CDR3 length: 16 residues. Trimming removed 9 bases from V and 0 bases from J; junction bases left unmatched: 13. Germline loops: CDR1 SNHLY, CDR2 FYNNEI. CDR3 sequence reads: CARSRVRDRYSYEQYF. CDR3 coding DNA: TGTGCCAGGTCCCGAGTCCGGGACAGGTACTCCTACGAGCAGTACTTC.

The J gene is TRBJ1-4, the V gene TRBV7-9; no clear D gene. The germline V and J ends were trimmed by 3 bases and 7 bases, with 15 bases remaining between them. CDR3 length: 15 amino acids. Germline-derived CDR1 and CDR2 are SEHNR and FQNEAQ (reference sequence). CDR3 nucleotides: TGTGCCAGCAGCTTCCTTGCGCTGAGCGGTGAAAAACTGTTTTTT. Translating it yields CASSFLALSGEKLFF.

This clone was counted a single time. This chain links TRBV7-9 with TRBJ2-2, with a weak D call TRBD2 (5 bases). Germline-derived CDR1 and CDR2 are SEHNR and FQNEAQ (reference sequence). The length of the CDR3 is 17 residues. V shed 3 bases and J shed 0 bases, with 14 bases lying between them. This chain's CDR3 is CASSFGLGTTNTGELFF. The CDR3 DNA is TGTGCCAGCAGCTTCGGACTGGGTACCACGAACACCGGGGAGCTGTTTTTT. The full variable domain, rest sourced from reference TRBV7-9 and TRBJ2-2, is DTGVSQNPRHKITKRGQNVTFRCDPISEHNRLYWYRQTLGQGPEFLTYFQNEAQLEKSRLLSDRFSAERPKGSFSTLEIQRTEQGDSAMYLCASSFGLGTTNTGELFFGEGSRLTVL.

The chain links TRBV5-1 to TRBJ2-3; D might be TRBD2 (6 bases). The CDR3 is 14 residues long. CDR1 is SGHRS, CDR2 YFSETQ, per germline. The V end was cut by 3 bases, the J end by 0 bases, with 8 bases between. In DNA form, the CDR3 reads TGCGCCAGCAGCTCCGGGGGAAGCACAGATACGCAGTATTTT. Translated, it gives CASSSGGSTDTQYF.

CDR3 loop: CASSPSRGGNHGTIYF. Here the CDR3 DNA reads TGTGCCAGCAGCCCCAGTCGGGGGGGAAACCATGGCACCATATATTTT. This rearrangement joins TRBV5-4 to TRBJ1-3, with D possibly matching TRBD1 (5 bases). Germline lookup yields CDR1 SGHNT and CDR2 YYREEE (reference sequence). The CDR3 runs 16 residues. Trimming shortened V by 4 bases and J by 9 bases, and 23 bases separated the two germline ends. Variable domain in full (rest from reference TRBV5-4 and TRBJ1-3): ETGVTQSPTHLIKTRGQQVTLRCSSQSGHNTVSWYQQALGQGPQFIFQYYREEENGRGNFPPRFSGLQFPNYSSELNVNALELDDSALYLCASSPSRGGNHGTIYFGEGSWLTVV.

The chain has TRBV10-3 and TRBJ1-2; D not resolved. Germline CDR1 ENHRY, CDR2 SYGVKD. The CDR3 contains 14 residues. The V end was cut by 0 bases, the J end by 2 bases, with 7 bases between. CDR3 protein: CAISESGSNYGYTF. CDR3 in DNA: TGTGCCATCAGTGAGTCGGGCTCAAACTATGGCTACACCTTC.

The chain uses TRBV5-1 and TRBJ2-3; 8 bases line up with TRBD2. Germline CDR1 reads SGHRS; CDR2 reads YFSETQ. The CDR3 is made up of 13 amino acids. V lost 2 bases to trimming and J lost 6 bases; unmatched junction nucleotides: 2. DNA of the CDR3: TGCGCCAGCAGCTTACGACTAGCGGATACGCAGTATTTT. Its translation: CASSLRLADTQYF.

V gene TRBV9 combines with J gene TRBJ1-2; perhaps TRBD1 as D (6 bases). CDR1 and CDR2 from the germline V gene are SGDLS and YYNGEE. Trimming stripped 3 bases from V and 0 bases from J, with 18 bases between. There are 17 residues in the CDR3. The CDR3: CASSASFRGPTNYGYTF. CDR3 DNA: TGTGCCAGCAGCGCCTCATTCAGGGGCCCGACTAACTATGGCTACACCTTC. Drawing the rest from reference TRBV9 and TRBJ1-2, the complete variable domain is DSGVTQTPKHLITATGQRVTLRCSPRSGDLSVYWYQQSLDQGLQFLIQYYNGEERAKGNILERFSAQQFPDLHSELNLSSLELGDSALYFCASSASFRGPTNYGYTFGSGTRLTVV.

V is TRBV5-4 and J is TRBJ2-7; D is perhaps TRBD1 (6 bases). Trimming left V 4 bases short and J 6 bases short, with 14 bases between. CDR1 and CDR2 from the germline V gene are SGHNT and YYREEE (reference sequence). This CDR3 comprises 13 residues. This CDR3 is CASSPNRDGEQYF. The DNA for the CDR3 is TGTGCCAGCAGCCCGAACAGGGATGGCGAGCAGTACTTC.

The CDR3 region has the DNA TGTGCCAGTAGGTCCGTAGATTTAGCGGGAGATAGGGGGCAGTTCTTC. The encoded protein is CASRSVDLAGDRGQFF. V is TRBV19 and J is TRBJ2-1; 9 bases are a match to TRBD2. The junction had 18 bases not matched to a gene; V was cut back by 6 bases and J by 12 bases. The CDR3 runs 16 residues. Looked up from germline, CDR1 is LNHDA and CDR2 is SQIVND (reference sequence). The full variable domain, completed using reference TRBV19 and TRBJ2-1, is DGGITQSPKYLFRKEGQNVTLSCEQNLNHDAMYWYRQDPGQGLRLIYYSQIVNDFQKGDIAEGYSVSREKKESFPLTVTSAQKNPTAFYLCASRSVDLAGDRGQFFGPGTRLTVL.

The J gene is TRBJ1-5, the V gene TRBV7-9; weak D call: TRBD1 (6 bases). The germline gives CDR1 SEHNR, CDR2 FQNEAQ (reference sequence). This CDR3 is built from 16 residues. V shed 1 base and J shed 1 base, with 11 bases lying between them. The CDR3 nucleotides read TGTGCCAGCAGCTTAGGCGGGGGGCCGAGCAATCAGCCCCAGCATTTT. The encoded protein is CASSLGGGPSNQPQHF.

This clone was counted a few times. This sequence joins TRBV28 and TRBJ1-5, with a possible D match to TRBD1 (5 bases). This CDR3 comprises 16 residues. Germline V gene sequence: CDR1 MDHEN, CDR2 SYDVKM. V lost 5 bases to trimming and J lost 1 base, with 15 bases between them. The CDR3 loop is CASSQTDRRSNQPQHF. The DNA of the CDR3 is TGTGCCAGCAGTCAGACCGACAGACGAAGCAATCAGCCCCAGCATTTT.